This TCR beta chain emerged from a study of T cell responses to AZD1222 COVID-19 vaccine. Points from the study as a whole: The repertoires were collected only after the peak T cell response. Baseline serostatus was positive in only six AZD1222 recipients.

V was clipped by 2 bases and J by 4 bases, with 15 bases between them. Germline V lookup: CDR1 MNHNS, CDR2 SASEGT. The CDR3 length is 15 residues. Method: immunoSEQ multiplex PCR; TCRdb's copy keeps in-frame clones and lacks some. This table holds about 56,000 clones, roughly 86% found once. With regard to this clone: Its antigen is unknown.

The clonotype comes from an adult in good health. The J gene is TRBJ2-7, the V gene TRBV6-1; tentatively, D is TRBD2 (6 bases). Material: peripheral blood, obtained on day 0 of AZD1222 vaccination. This chain's CDR3 is CASSERGGEKYEQYF. The DNA of the CDR3 is TGTGCCAGCAGTGAACGAGGCGGGGAGAAATACGAGCAGTACTTC.